The subject of this entry is one T cell receptor (beta chain). The germline CDR1 and CDR2 sequences are MDHEN and SYDVKM. The CDR3 is made up of 15 amino acids. V lost 3 bases and J lost 2, with 11 bases in between. Participants' own reports of clinical history determined their cohort assignment. The sample belongs to a study of blood T cell repertoires in COVID-19. Study-level background: COVID-19 samples, acute and convalescent, were from the United States, Italy and Spain. In each case, the material was cDNA or gDNA derived from T cells, B-cell-depleted T cells, or PBMCs.

How the authors handled the data: Reference gene primer amplification yielded estimated nucleated cell counts. Clones were read by immunoSEQ multiplex PCR, and TCRdb kept only the in-frame ones, dropping some. V, J and clone size were drawn from that table, and D and trimming were deduced from the DNA. The sample yields over 250,000 clones, around 89% seen once. V gene TRBV28 combines with J gene TRBJ1-5; a weak D match, TRBD1 (5 bases). The receptor comes from a woman between 50 and 59 years old who had recovered from COVID-19. The source material was PBMCs or T cells enriched from blood (not recorded which). CDR3 DNA sequence: TGTGCCAGCAGTTTGGCAGGGTCTGGCAATCAGCCCCAGCATTTT. Its protein product is CASSLAGSGNQPQHF. Full variable domain (remainder filled in from reference TRBV28 and TRBJ1-5): DVKVTQSSRYLVKRTGEKVFLECVQDMDHENMFWYRQDPGLGLRLIYFSYDVKMKEKGDIPEGYSVSREKKERFSLILESASTNQTSMYLCASSLAGSGNQPQHFGDGTRLSIL.